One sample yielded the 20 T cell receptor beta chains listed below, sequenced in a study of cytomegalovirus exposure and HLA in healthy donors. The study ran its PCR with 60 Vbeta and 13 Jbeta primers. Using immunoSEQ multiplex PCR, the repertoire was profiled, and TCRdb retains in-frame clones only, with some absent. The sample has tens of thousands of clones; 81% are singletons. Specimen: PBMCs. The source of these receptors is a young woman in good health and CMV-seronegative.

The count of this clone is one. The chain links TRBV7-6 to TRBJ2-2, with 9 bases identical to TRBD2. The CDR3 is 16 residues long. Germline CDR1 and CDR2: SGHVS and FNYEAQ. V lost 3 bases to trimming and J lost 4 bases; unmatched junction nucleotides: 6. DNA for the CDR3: TGTGCCAGCAGCTTGGAGACTAGCGGAGCCACCGGGGAGCTGTTTTTT. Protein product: CASSLETSGATGELFF.

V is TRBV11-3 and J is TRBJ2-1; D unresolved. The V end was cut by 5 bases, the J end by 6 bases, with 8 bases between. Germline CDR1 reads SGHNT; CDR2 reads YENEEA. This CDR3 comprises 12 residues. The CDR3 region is CASSPPFNEQFF. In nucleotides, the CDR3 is TGTGCCAGCAGCCCCCCATTCAATGAGCAGTTCTTC.

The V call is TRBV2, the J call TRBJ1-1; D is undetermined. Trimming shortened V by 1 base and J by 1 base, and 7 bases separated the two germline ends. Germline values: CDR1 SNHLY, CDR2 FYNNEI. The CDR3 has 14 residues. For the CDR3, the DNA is TGTGCCAGCAGTGAAGGTCGGGGGAACACTGAAGCTTTCTTT. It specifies CASSEGRGNTEAFF.

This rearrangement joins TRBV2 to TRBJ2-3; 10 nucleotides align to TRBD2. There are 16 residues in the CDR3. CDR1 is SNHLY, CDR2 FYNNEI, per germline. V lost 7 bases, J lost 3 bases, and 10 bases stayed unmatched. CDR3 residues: CASTSGRAVLTDTQYF. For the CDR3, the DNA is TGTGCCAGCACGAGCGGGAGGGCCGTTTTAACAGATACGCAGTATTTT.

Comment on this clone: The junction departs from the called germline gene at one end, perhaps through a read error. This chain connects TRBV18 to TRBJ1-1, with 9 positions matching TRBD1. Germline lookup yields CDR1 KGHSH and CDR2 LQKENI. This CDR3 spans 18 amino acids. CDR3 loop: CASSPRTGDPLLNAEAFF. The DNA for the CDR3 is TGTGCCAGCTCACCTAGGACAGGGGATCCCCTGTTGAACGCTGAAGCTTTCTTT.

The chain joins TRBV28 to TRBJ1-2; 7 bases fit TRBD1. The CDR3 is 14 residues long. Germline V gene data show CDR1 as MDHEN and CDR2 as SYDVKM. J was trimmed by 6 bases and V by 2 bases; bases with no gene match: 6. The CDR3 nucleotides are TGTGCCAGCAGTTTACGGGCAGGGGGTCATGGCTACACCTTC. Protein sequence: CASSLRAGGHGYTF.

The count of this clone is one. This CDR3 reads CSVEEWTSGNIQYF. The DNA of the CDR3 is TGCAGCGTTGAGGAATGGACTAGCGGAAACATTCAGTACTTC. The V gene is TRBV29-1, the J gene TRBJ2-4, with 10 bases lining up with TRBD2. The CDR3 covers 14 residues. Trimming removed 3 bases from V and 6 bases from J; junction bases left unmatched: 5. Germline lookup yields CDR1 SQVTM and CDR2 ANQGSEA.

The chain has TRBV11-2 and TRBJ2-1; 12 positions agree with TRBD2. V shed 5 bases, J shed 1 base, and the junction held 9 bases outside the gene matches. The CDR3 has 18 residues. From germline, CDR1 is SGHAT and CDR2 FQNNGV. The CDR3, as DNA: TGTGCCAGCAGCCTCCGACTAGCGGGGGCCGCATCCTACAATGAGCAGTTCTTC. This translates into CASSLRLAGAASYNEQFF.

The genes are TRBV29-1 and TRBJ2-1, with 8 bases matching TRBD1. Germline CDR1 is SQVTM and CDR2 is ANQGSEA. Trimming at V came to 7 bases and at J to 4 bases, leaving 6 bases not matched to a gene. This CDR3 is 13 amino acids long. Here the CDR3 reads CSAEWTGYNEQFF. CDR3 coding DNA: TGCAGCGCCGAGTGGACAGGGTACAATGAGCAGTTCTTC.

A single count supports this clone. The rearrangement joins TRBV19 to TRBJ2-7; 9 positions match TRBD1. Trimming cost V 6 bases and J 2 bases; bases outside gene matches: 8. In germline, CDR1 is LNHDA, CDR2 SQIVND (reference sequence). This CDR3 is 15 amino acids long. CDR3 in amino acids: CASRPDRGTTYEQYF. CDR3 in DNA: TGTGCCAGTAGGCCAGACAGGGGGACAACCTACGAGCAGTACTTC. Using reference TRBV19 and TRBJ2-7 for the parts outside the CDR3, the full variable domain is DGGITQSPKYLFRKEGQNVTLSCEQNLNHDAMYWYRQDPGQGLRLIYYSQIVNDFQKGDIAEGYSVSREKKESFPLTVTSAQKNPTAFYLCASRPDRGTTYEQYFGPGTRLTVT.

In DNA, the CDR3 is TGTGCCAGCAGTTATTCGGGGACAGTAGGCCACGAGCAGTACTTC. It yields the protein CASSYSGTVGHEQYF. The chain recombines TRBV28 with TRBJ2-7; 7 bases fit TRBD1. V lost 4 bases to trimming and J lost 5 bases; unmatched junction nucleotides: 11. There are 15 residues in the CDR3. Germline-derived CDR1 and CDR2 are MDHEN and SYDVKM.

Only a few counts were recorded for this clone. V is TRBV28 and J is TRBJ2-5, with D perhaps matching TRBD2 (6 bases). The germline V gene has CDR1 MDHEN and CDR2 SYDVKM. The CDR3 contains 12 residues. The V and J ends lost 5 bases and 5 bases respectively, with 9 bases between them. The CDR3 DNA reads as TGTGCCAGCAGTGGGGGGTGGGAGACCCAGTACTTC. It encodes CASSGGWETQYF.

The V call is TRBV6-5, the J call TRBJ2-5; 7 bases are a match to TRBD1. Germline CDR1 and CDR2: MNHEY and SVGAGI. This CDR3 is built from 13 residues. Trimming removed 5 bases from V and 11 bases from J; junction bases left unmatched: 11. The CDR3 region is CASSRQGVWEQYF. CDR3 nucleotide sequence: TGTGCCAGCAGTAGGCAGGGGGTTTGGGAGCAGTACTTC.

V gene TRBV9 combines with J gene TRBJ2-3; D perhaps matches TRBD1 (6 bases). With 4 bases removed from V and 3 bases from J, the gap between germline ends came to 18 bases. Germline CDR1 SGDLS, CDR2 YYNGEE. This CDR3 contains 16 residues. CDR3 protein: CASSKDPGQGTDTQYF. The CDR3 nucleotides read TGTGCCAGCAGCAAAGACCCGGGGCAGGGGACAGATACGCAGTATTTT.

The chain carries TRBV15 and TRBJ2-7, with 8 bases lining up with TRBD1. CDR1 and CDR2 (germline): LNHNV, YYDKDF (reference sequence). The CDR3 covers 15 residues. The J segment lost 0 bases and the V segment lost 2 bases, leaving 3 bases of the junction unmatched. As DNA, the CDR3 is TGTGCCACCAGCAGACAGGGGGCGAGCTCCTACGAGCAGTACTTC. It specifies CATSRQGASSYEQYF.

The CDR3 coding sequence is TGTGCCAGCAGCTTTCCTCGGACAGGGTTGGACTATGGCTACACCTTC. Protein sequence: CASSFPRTGLDYGYTF. The chain links TRBV21-1 to TRBJ1-2; the D call of TRBD1 is as the table states it, not checked on the DNA. TRBV21-1 is annotated as a pseudogene. This CDR3 is 16 amino acids long.

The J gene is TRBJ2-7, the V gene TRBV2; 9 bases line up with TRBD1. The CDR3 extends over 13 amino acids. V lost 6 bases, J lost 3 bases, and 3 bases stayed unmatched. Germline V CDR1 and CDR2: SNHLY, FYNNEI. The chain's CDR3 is CASSRDRVYEQYF. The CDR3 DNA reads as TGTGCCAGCAGCCGGGACAGGGTCTACGAGCAGTACTTC.

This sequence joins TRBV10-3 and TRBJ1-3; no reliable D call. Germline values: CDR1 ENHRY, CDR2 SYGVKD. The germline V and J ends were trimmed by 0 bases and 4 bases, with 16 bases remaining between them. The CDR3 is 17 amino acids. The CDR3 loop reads CAISESMLRLDGNTIYF. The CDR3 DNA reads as TGTGCCATCAGTGAGTCGATGTTGAGGCTTGACGGAAACACCATATATTTT.

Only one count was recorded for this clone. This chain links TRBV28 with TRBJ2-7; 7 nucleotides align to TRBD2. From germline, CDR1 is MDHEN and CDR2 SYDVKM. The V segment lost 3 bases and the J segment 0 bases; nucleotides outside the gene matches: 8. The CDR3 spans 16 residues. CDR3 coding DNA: TGTGCCAGCAGTTTCCTAACTAGCGCGAGCTCCTACGAGCAGTACTTC. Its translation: CASSFLTSASSYEQYF.

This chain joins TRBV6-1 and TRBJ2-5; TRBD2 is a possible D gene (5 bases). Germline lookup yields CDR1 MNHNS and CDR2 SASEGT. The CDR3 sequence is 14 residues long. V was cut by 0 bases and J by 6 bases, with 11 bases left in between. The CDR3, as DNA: TGTGCCAGCAGTGAAGCTGGAGGCGTTAAGACCCAGTACTTC. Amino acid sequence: CASSEAGGVKTQYF.